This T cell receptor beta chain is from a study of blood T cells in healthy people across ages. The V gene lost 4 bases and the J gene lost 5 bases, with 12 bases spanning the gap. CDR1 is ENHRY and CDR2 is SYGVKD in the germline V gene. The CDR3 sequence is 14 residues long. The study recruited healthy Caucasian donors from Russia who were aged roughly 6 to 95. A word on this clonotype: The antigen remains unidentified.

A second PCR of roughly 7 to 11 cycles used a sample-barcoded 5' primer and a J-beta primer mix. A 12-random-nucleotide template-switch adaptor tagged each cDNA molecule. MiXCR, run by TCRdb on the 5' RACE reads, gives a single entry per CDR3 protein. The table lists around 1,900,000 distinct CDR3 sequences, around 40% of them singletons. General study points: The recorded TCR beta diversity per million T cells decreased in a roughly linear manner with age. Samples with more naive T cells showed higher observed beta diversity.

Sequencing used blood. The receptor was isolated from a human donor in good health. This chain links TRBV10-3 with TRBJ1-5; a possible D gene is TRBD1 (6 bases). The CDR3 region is CAISGGTIDQPQHF. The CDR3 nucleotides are TGTGCCATCAGTGGGGGGACAATCGATCAGCCCCAGCATTTT.